This TCR beta chain was documented in a study of graft-versus-host responses after intestinal transplantation. Method: immunoSEQ multiplex PCR; TCRdb's copy keeps in-frame clones and lacks some. The sample holds over 20,000 clones, approximately 46% seen once. Plated together were some 200,000 CFSE-labeled responder cells and some 200,000 irradiated, violet-dye-labeled stimulator cells. This clone was counted a few times. The CDR3 extends over 13 amino acids. V lost 6 bases, J lost 0 bases, and 9 bases lay in between. Looked up from germline, CDR1 is SQVTM and CDR2 is ANQGSEA. The sample consisted of alloreactive CD4+ T cells from a mixed lymphocyte reaction culture, taken before intestinal transplant. The sample's subset: CFSE-low proliferating T cells sorted from roughly six-day pre-transplant mixed lymphocyte reaction (GvH or HvG direction). The J gene is TRBJ2-1, the V gene TRBV29-1; D not resolved. The TCR sequence derives from a human patient who received an intestinal transplant. This CDR3 reads CSVGWSSYNEQFF. As DNA, the CDR3 is TGCAGCGTCGGGTGGAGCTCCTACAATGAGCAGTTCTTC.